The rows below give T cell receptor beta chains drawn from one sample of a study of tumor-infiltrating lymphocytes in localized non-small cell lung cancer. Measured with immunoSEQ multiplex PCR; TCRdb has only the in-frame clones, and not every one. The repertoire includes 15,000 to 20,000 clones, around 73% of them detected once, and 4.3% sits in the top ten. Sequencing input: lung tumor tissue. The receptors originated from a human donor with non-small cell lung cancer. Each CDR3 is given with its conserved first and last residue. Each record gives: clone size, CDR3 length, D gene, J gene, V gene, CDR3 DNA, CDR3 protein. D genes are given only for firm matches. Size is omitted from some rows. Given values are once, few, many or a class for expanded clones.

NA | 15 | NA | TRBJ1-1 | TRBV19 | TGTGCCACCCTCCGGGACCCCCTCGGGGGCACTGAAGCTTTCTTT | CATLRDPLGGTEAFF
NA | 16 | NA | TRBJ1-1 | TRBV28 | TGTGCCAGCACCTTGGGACGGTTAATTATGAACACTGAAGCTTTCTTT | CASTLGRLIMNTEAFF
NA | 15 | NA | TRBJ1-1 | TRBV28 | TGTGCCAGCAGTCCTGCGGACGAGAGAGGCACTGAAGCTTTCTTT | CASSPADERGTEAFF
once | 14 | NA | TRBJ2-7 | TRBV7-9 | TGTGCCAGCAGCTTGCAGGGAGCTTTTTACGAGCAGTACTTC | CASSLQGAFYEQYF
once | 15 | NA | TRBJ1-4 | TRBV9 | TGTGCCAGCAGCGTAGATATGGTAGCTGGGGAAAAACTGTTTTTT | CASSVDMVAGEKLFF
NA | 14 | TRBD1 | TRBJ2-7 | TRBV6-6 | TGTGCCAGCAGTCGACAGGGGGCCGCCTACGAGCAGTACTTC | CASSRQGAAYEQYF
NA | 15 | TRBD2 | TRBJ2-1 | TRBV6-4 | TGTGCCAGCAGTGAGTCTAGCGGGAGTTCGGATGAGCAGTTCTTC | CASSESSGSSDEQFF
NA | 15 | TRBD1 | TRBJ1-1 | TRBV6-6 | TGTGCCAGCAGTTACCCGGGACAGGGGGCCACTGAAGCTTTCTTT | CASSYPGQGATEAFF
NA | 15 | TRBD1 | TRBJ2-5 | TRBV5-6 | TGTGCCAGCACACGGGGACAGGGCCCCCAAGAGACCCAGTACTTC | CASTRGQGPQETQYF
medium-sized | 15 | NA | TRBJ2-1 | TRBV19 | TGTGCCAGTAGTGTAACGATTTCTCCCTACAATGAGCAGTTCTTC | CASSVTISPYNEQFF
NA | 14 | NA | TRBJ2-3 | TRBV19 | TGTGCCAGTAGTATAATGGGTGAAGGGGATACGCAGTATTTT | CASSIMGEGDTQYF
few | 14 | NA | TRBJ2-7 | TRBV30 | TGTGCCTGGAGTACGGGAGCGCCCGCCTACGAGCAGTACTTC | CAWSTGAPAYEQYF
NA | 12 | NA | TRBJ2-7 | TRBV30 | TGTGCCTGGGGGGGGGCTCGGGACGAGCAGTACTTC | CAWGGARDEQYF
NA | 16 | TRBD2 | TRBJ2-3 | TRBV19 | TGTGCCAGTAGTATCGGGGGGGCCCCTAGAACAGATACGCAGTATTTT | CASSIGGAPRTDTQYF
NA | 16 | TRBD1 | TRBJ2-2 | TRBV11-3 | TGTGCCAGCAGCTTTGGGGGGACAGGGACCACCGGGGAGCTGTTTTTT | CASSFGGTGTTGELFF
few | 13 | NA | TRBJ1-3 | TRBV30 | TGTGCCTGGAGTGTACCCCCTTCGCCCGCCATATATTTT | CAWSVPPSPAIYF
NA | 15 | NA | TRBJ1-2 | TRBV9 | TGTGCCAGCAGCGTAGAGGCAGGGTGGAACTATGGCTACACCTTC | CASSVEAGWNYGYTF
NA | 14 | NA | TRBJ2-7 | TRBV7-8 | TGTGCCAGCAGCTTTTGGGCGGGGAGCTACGAGCAGTACTTC | CASSFWAGSYEQYF
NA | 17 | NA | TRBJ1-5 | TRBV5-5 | TGTGCCAGCAGCTTGGTGAAAGGGGAACCGCTAAATCAGCCCCAGCATTTT | CASSLVKGEPLNQPQHF
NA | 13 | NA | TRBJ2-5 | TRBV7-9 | TGTGCCAGCAGCCCGGGGTACCAAGAGACCCAGTACTTC | CASSPGYQETQYF
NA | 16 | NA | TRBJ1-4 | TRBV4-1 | TGCGCCAGCAGCCAACCTCCAGGGAGCACTAATGAAAAACTGTTTTTT | CASSQPPGSTNEKLFF
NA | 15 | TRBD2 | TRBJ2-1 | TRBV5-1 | TGCGCCAGCAGCTTAGCGGGGTACTCCTACAATGAGCAGTTCTTC | CASSLAGYSYNEQFF
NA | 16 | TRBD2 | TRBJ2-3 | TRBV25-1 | TGTGCCAGCAGTCCCAGACTAGCGGGAGATTTAGATACGCAGTATTTT | CASSPRLAGDLDTQYF
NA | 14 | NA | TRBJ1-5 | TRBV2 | TGTGCCACGAGCTTCGGCGAGGGTTCACAGCCCCAGCATTTT | CATSFGEGSQPQHF
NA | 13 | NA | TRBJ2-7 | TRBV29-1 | TGCAGCGTTGGCCGGGACGGCTCCTACGAGCAGTACTTC | CSVGRDGSYEQYF
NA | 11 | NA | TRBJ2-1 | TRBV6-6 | TGTGCCAGCAGTCCGACGGGAAATCAGTTCTTC | CASSPTGNQFF
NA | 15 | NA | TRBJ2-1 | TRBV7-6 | TGTGCCAGCAGCTTTAATTCGGGACCCTACAATGAGCAGTTCTTC | CASSFNSGPYNEQFF